This T cell receptor beta chain was sequenced during a study of blood T cell repertoires in COVID-19. The V and J ends lost 5 bases and 0 bases respectively, with 13 bases between them. This CDR3 has 15 amino acids. Germline loops: CDR1 SNHLY, CDR2 FYNNEI. In the authors' workflow: The authors estimated nucleated cell counts from reference gene primer amplification. Here immunoSEQ multiplex PCR was the method, and the copy in TCRdb shows in-frame clones only, minus some. Clonal size and the V and J genes are those of that table, whereas D and trimming came from the DNA. The sample lists about 51,000 clones, approximately 90% seen once, with about 3.1% in the top ten.

The clonotype was recovered from a man between 50 and 59 years old with acute or convalescent COVID-19. This chain links TRBV2 with TRBJ1-2, with D possibly TRBD1 on 6 matching bases. The specimen sequenced was peripheral blood. The CDR3 DNA reads as TGTGCCAGCAGTACTAAACAGGGAGCTAACTATGGCTACACCTTC. Translation gives CASSTKQGANYGYTF.